This T cell receptor beta chain was captured in a study of Ad26.COV2.S vaccination and SARS-CoV-2 variants. Study overall: Donor joined the COV1001 Ad26.COV2.S trial arm. Doses of Ad26.COV2.S were injected into muscle once or twice, 56 days apart.

Germline CDR1 LGHNA, CDR2 YNFKEQ. The CDR3 is 17 residues long. The V gene lost 0 bases and the J gene lost 0 bases, with 12 bases spanning the gap. With respect to this clone: No antigen is known for it.

Profiled with immunoSEQ multiplex PCR; TCRdb holds only in-frame clones, not every one. This sample has over 400,000 clones; roughly nine tenths occur once, and the top ten carry approximately 2.5%. Study-level results: Researchers cautioned that TCR breadth and depth analyses may have underestimated total T cell responses.

Described treatment: some 20 received Ad26.COV2.S at low or high dose, single or two shots; roughly five received placebo; per-sample allocation not given. Sampling took place 63 days after the first vaccine or placebo injection. Participants' vaccine, an Ad26 vector, delivered Wuhan-strain SARS-CoV-2 spike. The clonotype was recovered from a person between 18 and 59 years old who received the Ad26.COV2.S COVID-19 vaccine or a placebo. The chain employs TRBV4-2 and TRBJ1-3; D is unclear. The starting material was peripheral blood, obtained in a trial of Ad26.COV2.S vaccine versus placebo. The CDR3 is CASSQDHMVLSGNTIYF. In nucleotides, the CDR3 is TGTGCCAGCAGCCAAGATCACATGGTTCTCTCTGGAAACACCATATATTTT.